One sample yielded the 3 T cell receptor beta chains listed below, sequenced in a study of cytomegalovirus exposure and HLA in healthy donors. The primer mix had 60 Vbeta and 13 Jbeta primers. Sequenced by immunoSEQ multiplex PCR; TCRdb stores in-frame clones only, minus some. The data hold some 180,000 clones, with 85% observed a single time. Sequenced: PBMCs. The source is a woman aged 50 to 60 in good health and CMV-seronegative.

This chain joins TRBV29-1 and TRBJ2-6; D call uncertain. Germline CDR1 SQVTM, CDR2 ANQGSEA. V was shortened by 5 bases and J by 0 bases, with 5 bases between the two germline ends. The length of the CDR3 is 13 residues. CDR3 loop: CSVLDSGANVLTF. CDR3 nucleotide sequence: TGCAGCGTTCTAGACTCTGGGGCCAACGTCCTGACTTTC.

The CDR3 loop is CASSSRRGGYNEQFF. The CDR3 region has the DNA TGTGCCAGCAGCTCTCGAAGAGGGGGCTACAATGAGCAGTTCTTC. This sequence joins TRBV14 and TRBJ2-1; D perhaps matches TRBD1 (6 bases). Germline V gene sequence: CDR1 SGHDN, CDR2 FVKESK. CDR3 size: 15 residues. Trimming removed 5 bases at V and 3 bases at J, with 14 bases between. The whole variable domain, remainder taken from reference TRBV14 and TRBJ2-1, is EAGVTQFPSHSVIEKGQTVTLRCDPISGHDNLYWYRRVMGKEIKFLLHFVKESKQDESGMPNNRFLAERTGGTYSTLKVQPAELEDSGVYFCASSSRRGGYNEQFFGPGTRLTVL.

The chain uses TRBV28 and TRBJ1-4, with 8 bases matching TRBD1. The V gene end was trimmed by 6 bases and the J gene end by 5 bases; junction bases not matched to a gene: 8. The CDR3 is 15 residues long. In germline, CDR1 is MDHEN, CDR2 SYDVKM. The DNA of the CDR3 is TGTGCCAGCAGCCAATGGGGGACAGGCAATGAAAAACTGTTTTTT. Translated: CASSQWGTGNEKLFF.